The 30 T cell receptor beta chains below were found in one sample sequenced in a study of blood T cell repertoires in COVID-19. The method was immunoSEQ multiplex PCR; TCRdb's version includes in-frame clones alone and lacks a portion of them. The sample yields some 200,000 clones, approximately 80% seen once. Sequences were obtained from peripheral blood. These receptors were collected from a woman aged 55-69 years who had recovered from COVID-19.

This chain joins TRBV4-1 and TRBJ2-1; 7 positions agree with TRBD1. Germline V gives CDR1 MGHRA, CDR2 YSYEKL. V shed 0 bases and J 7 bases; nucleotides not matched to a gene: 6. The CDR3 has 15 residues. This chain's CDR3 is CASSQEGRQGNEQFF. In nucleotides, the CDR3 is TGCGCCAGCAGCCAAGAGGGGAGACAGGGTAATGAGCAGTTCTTC.

As to this clone: This same CDR3 is encoded by further DNA sequences in the sample. The chain joins TRBV10-3 to TRBJ2-7; weak D call: TRBD1 (5 bases). The CDR3 is 13 amino acids. V lost 4 bases and J lost 3, with 10 bases in between. Per germline, CDR1 ENHRY and CDR2 SYGVKD. The chain's CDR3 is CAISVRDSYEQYF. CDR3 nucleotide sequence: TGTGCCATCAGTGTGAGAGACAGCTACGAGCAGTACTTC.

The V and J genes are TRBV15 and TRBJ1-1; D ambiguous. This CDR3 comprises 13 residues. The ends were cut back, 10 bases at V and 4 bases at J, with 16 bases in the middle. Germline V gene sequence: CDR1 LNHNV, CDR2 YYDKDF (reference sequence). CDR3 amino acids: CASPYRFGTEAFF. The CDR3 DNA is TGTGCCAGCCCGTATCGGTTCGGCACTGAAGCTTTCTTT.

The rearrangement links TRBV7-6 to TRBJ2-7, with 7 bases lining up with TRBD2. The length of the CDR3 is 17 residues. The germline V gene has CDR1 SGHVS and CDR2 FNYEAQ. V shed 7 bases and J 1 base; nucleotides not matched to a gene: 16. The CDR3 here is CASTLSLRAGGSYEQYF. CDR3 bases: TGTGCCAGCACCCTCAGTCTGCGGGCCGGGGGGTCCTACGAGCAGTACTTC.

This chain connects TRBV18 to TRBJ2-7; a weak D match, TRBD2 (6 bases). The CDR3 loop spans 15 amino acids. V dropped 1 base and J dropped 1 base, with 11 bases sitting between them. Germline loops: CDR1 KGHSH, CDR2 LQKENI. CDR3 DNA sequence: TGTGCCAGCTCACCACAGGCGGGGAGGTCCTACGAGCAGTACTTC. Its protein is CASSPQAGRSYEQYF.

The chain uses TRBV9 and TRBJ1-3; D gene ambiguous. CDR1 and CDR2 from the germline V gene are SGDLS and YYNGEE. The length of the CDR3 is 11 residues. V was trimmed by 4 bases and J by 4 bases, leaving 3 bases between them. CDR3: CASSPGNTIYF. The CDR3 nucleotides are TGTGCCAGCAGCCCGGGAAACACCATATATTTT.

CDR3 protein: CASSPAADKSYEQYF. As DNA, the CDR3 is TGTGCCAGCTCACCAGCTGCCGACAAGTCCTACGAGCAGTACTTC. This chain uses TRBV18 with TRBJ2-7, with unresolved D. The CDR3 runs 15 residues. The germline V gene has CDR1 KGHSH and CDR2 LQKENI. V lost 2 bases to trimming and J lost 1 base, with 12 bases between them.

In this sample, this clone turned up a few times. The rearrangement joins TRBV18 to TRBJ1-5, with TRBD1 matching 12 bases. V trimming: 5 bases; J trimming: 7 bases; junction bases outside the gene matches: 9. CDR1 and CDR2 (germline): KGHSH, LQKENI. This CDR3 has 16 residues. This chain's CDR3 is CASSLGTGGAGQPQHF. CDR3 DNA: TGTGCCAGCTCATTAGGGACAGGGGGCGCGGGACAGCCCCAGCATTTT.

This clone has only one observation. The genes are TRBV7-2 and TRBJ2-2; D is perhaps TRBD2 (5 bases). CDR1 SGHTA and CDR2 FQGNSA come from the germline V gene. V dropped 5 bases and J dropped 4 bases, with 20 bases sitting between them. The CDR3 runs 17 residues. The CDR3 spells CASSPRRWLRGTGELFF. The CDR3 nucleotides read TGTGCCAGCAGCCCCCGTCGGTGGCTACGGGGCACCGGGGAGCTGTTTTTT.

Remarks on this clone: The junction departs from germline at one end; a sequencing error may be responsible. This sequence joins TRBV7-9 and TRBJ1-4, with D maybe TRBD1 (5 bases). The CDR3 runs to 15 residues. CDR1 SEHNR and CDR2 FQNEAQ come from the germline V gene (reference sequence). The CDR3 loop reads CASSLAPRAEEKLFF. The CDR3 region has the DNA TGTGCCAGCAGCCTAGCCCCCAGGGCGGAGGAAAAACTGTTTTTT.

V and J are TRBV19 and TRBJ1-1; D is undetermined. The CDR3 is made up of 18 amino acids. Looked up from germline, CDR1 is LNHDA and CDR2 is SQIVND (reference sequence). The ends were cut back, 5 bases at V and 1 base at J, with 23 bases in the middle. The CDR3 sequence is CASSPGSGTLDQNTEAFF. The CDR3 DNA reads as TGTGCCAGTAGTCCCGGGAGCGGCACCTTAGACCAGAACACTGAAGCTTTCTTT.

This chain joins TRBV12-3 or TRBV12-4 and TRBJ1-1, with D possibly matching TRBD1 (6 bases). With 6 bases removed from V and 7 bases from J, the gap between germline ends came to 15 bases. This CDR3 comprises 13 residues. In nucleotides, the CDR3 is TGTGCCAGCAGACTAACAGGGTGGGGTGAAGCTTTCTTT. This translates into CASRLTGWGEAFF.

The genes are TRBV4-1 and TRBJ1-1, with D possibly TRBD1 on 6 matching bases. Trimming took 0 bases from V and 1 from J, leaving 18 bases between them. CDR3 length equals 18 residues. Germline assignment: CDR1 MGHRA and CDR2 YSYEKL. CDR3 DNA sequence: TGCGCCAGCAGCCAAGAAAGTGTACAGGGCAACCCGAACACTGAAGCTTTCTTT. Its protein product is CASSQESVQGNPNTEAFF.

This clone has just one count. Other nucleotide sequences in the sample specify the same CDR3. The rearrangement joins TRBV27 to TRBJ2-2; 15 bases line up with TRBD2. J gave up 2 bases and V 6 bases, and 1 base lay outside the gene matches. The V gene's germline CDR1 is MNHEY and CDR2 SMNVEV (reference sequence). The length of the CDR3 is 16 residues. This CDR3 reads CASRGLAGGNTGELFF. The CDR3 DNA reads as TGTGCCAGCAGGGGACTAGCGGGGGGAAACACCGGGGAGCTGTTTTTT.

The chain links TRBV5-1 to TRBJ1-1, with D maybe TRBD1 (6 bases). V was clipped by 5 bases and J by 0 bases, with 14 bases between them. This CDR3 comprises 15 residues. CDR1 and CDR2 from the germline V gene are SGHRS and YFSETQ. The CDR3 DNA is TGCGCCAGCAGTAGGACAGAGTCTATGAACACTGAAGCTTTCTTT. This translates into CASSRTESMNTEAFF. The complete variable domain, with remaining parts taken from reference TRBV5-1 and TRBJ1-1, reads KAGVTQTPRYLIKTRGQQVTLSCSPISGHRSVSWYQQTPGQGLQFLFEYFSETQRNKGNFPGRFSGRQFSNSRSEMNVSTLELGDSALYLCASSRTESMNTEAFFGQGTRLTVV.

The V and J genes are TRBV11-3 and TRBJ2-2; no definite D call. The CDR3 is made up of 15 amino acids. Germline loops: CDR1 SGHNT, CDR2 YENEEA. The V end was cut by 1 base, the J end by 0 bases, with 6 bases between. The CDR3 protein is CASSLAGSNTGELFF. The CDR3 nucleotides read TGTGCCAGCAGCTTAGCGGGTTCGAACACCGGGGAGCTGTTTTTT.

This clone was observed a single time. This chain joins TRBV10-3 and TRBJ2-7; TRBD1 matches at 7 bases. This CDR3 spans 17 amino acids. The J segment lost 3 bases and the V segment lost 0 bases, leaving 11 bases of the junction unmatched. CDR1 is ENHRY and CDR2 is SYGVKD in the germline V gene. DNA of the CDR3: TGTGCCATCAGTGAGTCGTTCGTGGGGACAGTACTCTACGAGCAGTACTTC. Its translation is CAISESFVGTVLYEQYF.

V gene TRBV2 combines with J gene TRBJ2-5, with 11 bases that match TRBD2. Looked up from germline, CDR1 is SNHLY and CDR2 is FYNNEI. Trimming took 7 bases from V and 3 from J; bases not matched to a gene: 10. The CDR3 totals 16 residues. The CDR3 bases are TGTGCCAGCAAACGCACTAGCGGGGGCAGTAAAGAGACCCAGTACTTC. Translated: CASKRTSGGSKETQYF.

The chain is built from TRBV6-2 or TRBV6-3 and TRBJ1-5, with 7 bases that match TRBD1. Trimming took 6 bases from V and 0 from J; bases not matched to a gene: 5. CDR3 length: 15 amino acids. Germline V CDR1 and CDR2: MNHEY, SVGEGT. The CDR3 DNA is TGTGCCAGCAGCCCAGGGGGTTATAGCAATCAGCCCCAGCATTTT. Encoded protein: CASSPGGYSNQPQHF.

V usage is TRBV5-1 and J usage is TRBJ2-7, with a possible D match to TRBD2 (5 bases). V was shortened by 0 bases and J by 2 bases, with 12 bases between the two germline ends. This CDR3 has 15 residues. Germline assignment: CDR1 SGHRS and CDR2 YFSETQ. The CDR3 reads CASSLGGIGAYEQYF. The CDR3 DNA is TGCGCCAGCAGCTTGGGAGGGATCGGGGCCTACGAGCAGTACTTC.

CDR3 sequence: CASSAGGGYTF. The CDR3 bases are TGTGCCAGCAGCGCAGGGGGGGGCTACACCTTC. The V call is TRBV5-4, the J call TRBJ1-2, with TRBD1 matching 7 bases. The CDR3 consists of 11 residues. The ends lost 4 bases at V and 8 bases at J; junction bases unmatched: 2. CDR1 and CDR2 (germline): SGHNT, YYREEE (reference sequence).

The chain carries TRBV10-3 and TRBJ2-3, with TRBD2 as a possible D gene (6 bases). The CDR3 extends over 14 amino acids. Germline V gives CDR1 ENHRY, CDR2 SYGVKD. The V end was cut by 3 bases, the J end by 0 bases, with 7 bases between. CDR3 coding DNA: TGTGCCATCAGTGACGGGACTAGCACAGATACGCAGTATTTT. Amino acids: CAISDGTSTDTQYF.

The chain carries TRBV5-8 and TRBJ1-2; 8 nucleotides line up with TRBD1. CDR3 length: 15 amino acids. V shed 4 bases, J shed 8 bases, and the junction held 13 bases outside the gene matches. Germline lookup yields CDR1 SGHTS and CDR2 YDEGEE. CDR3 nucleotide sequence: TGTGCCAGCAGCCGACGAGGACAGGGAGCGCGCGGCTACACCTTC. Protein: CASSRRGQGARGYTF.

V and J are TRBV27 and TRBJ2-7, with 8 bases fitting TRBD1. Germline assignment: CDR1 MNHEY and CDR2 SMNVEV (reference sequence). The length of the CDR3 is 15 residues. With 4 bases clipped from V and 5 bases from J, the junction kept 10 bases outside the gene matches. CDR3 sequence: CASSSRTGRRDEQYF. The CDR3 DNA is TGTGCCAGCAGTTCCAGGACAGGGAGGAGGGACGAGCAGTACTTC.

The V and J genes are TRBV28 and TRBJ2-7; D might be TRBD1 (6 bases). Trimming removed 2 bases from V and 2 bases from J, with 7 bases in between. The germline V gene encodes CDR1 MDHEN and CDR2 SYDVKM. The CDR3 sequence is 13 residues long. This chain's CDR3 is CASSLGQTYEQYF. DNA for the CDR3: TGTGCCAGCAGTTTAGGACAGACCTACGAGCAGTACTTC.

This clone appeared many times. The chain joins TRBV5-1 to TRBJ2-5; 14 nucleotides align to TRBD2. This CDR3 is built from 15 residues. Per the germline V gene, CDR1 is SGHRS and CDR2 is YFSETQ. J lost 5 bases, V lost 3 bases, and 3 bases had no gene match. CDR3 sequence (DNA): TGCGCCAGCAGCTCCTGGACTAGCGGGGGGGAGACCCAGTACTTC. It encodes CASSSWTSGGETQYF. The full variable domain, completed using reference TRBV5-1 and TRBJ2-5, is KAGVTQTPRYLIKTRGQQVTLSCSPISGHRSVSWYQQTPGQGLQFLFEYFSETQRNKGNFPGRFSGRQFSNSRSEMNVSTLELGDSALYLCASSSWTSGGETQYFGPGTRLLVL.

The genes are TRBV6-5 and TRBJ2-7; TRBD1 aligns across 9 bases. Germline CDR1 MNHEY, CDR2 SVGAGI. There are 14 residues in the CDR3. After removal of 5 bases from V and 6 bases from J, the junction contained 8 bases not matched to a gene. DNA for the CDR3: TGTGCCAGCAGTCGGGACAGGGAATTCGGCGAGCAGTACTTC. This encodes CASSRDREFGEQYF.

The chain combines TRBV2 with TRBJ2-1, with 9 bases fitting TRBD2. V dropped 6 bases and J dropped 2; count of bases not matched to a gene: 8. The CDR3 totals 16 residues. Germline assignment: CDR1 SNHLY and CDR2 FYNNEI. The CDR3 nucleotides read TGTGCCAGCAGCCGGGCTAGCGGGGCTACCTACAATGAGCAGTTCTTC. Amino acids: CASSRASGATYNEQFF. Complete variable domain (other parts from reference TRBV2 and TRBJ2-1): EPEVTQTPSHQVTQMGQEVILRCVPISNHLYFYWYRQILGQKVEFLVSFYNNEISEKSEIFDDQFSVERPDGSNFTLKIRSTKLEDSAMYFCASSRASGATYNEQFFGPGTRLTVL.

This clone was observed a handful of times. This rearrangement joins TRBV9 to TRBJ1-1; TRBD1 might be the D (5 bases). The germline CDR1 and CDR2 sequences are SGDLS and YYNGEE. Between the trimmed V and J ends, which lost 3 bases and 0 bases, there was a span of 9 bases. The CDR3 has 14 residues. The CDR3 DNA reads as TGTGCCAGCAGCGCAGGGCTCCTGAACACTGAAGCTTTCTTT. Translated: CASSAGLLNTEAFF.

The rearrangement links TRBV6-5 to TRBJ2-7; D remains ambiguous. V lost 3 bases and J lost 0, with 6 bases in between. This CDR3 has 13 amino acids. Germline values: CDR1 MNHEY, CDR2 SVGAGI. The CDR3 coding sequence is TGTGCCAGCAGTTATTCACACTCCTACGAGCAGTACTTC. Amino acids: CASSYSHSYEQYF.